This T cell receptor (beta chain) was identified during a study of T cell repertoires in cytomegalovirus infection. About the research overall: Public TCR beta signatures marked donors with CMV infection and the matching HLA.

TCRdb reanalysed the reads using MiXCR and keeps one entry per CDR3 protein. The sample lists 150,000 to 200,000 distinct CDR3 sequences; 17% were seen once. This clonotype turned up a few times. The CDR3 sequence is 15 residues long. The germline V gene has CDR1 LNHNV and CDR2 YYDKDF (reference sequence). V shed 5 bases and J 8 bases; nucleotides not matched to a gene: 6. The rearrangement joins TRBV15 to TRBJ2-1, with 13 bases lining up with TRBD2. The receptor was isolated from a human donor in good health (CMV status not recorded). Some clones in this sample may be carry-over from other donors' samples. Sequences were obtained from CD8+ T cells from PBMCs. The CDR3 DNA is TGTGCCACCAGCCTTCGGACTAGCGGGAGATATGAGCAGTTCTTC. As protein: CATSLRTSGRYEQFF.